This entry is about one T cell receptor (beta chain). The data were taken from a study of CD8+ T cells in alopecia areata. Germline V gene sequence: CDR1 SGHDT, CDR2 YYEEEE. The CDR3 is 11 residues long. Trimming took off 0 bases at V and 8 bases at J, with 5 bases between the two ends. After isolation, RNA underwent reverse transcription to generate cDNA as the sequencing template. Generated by immunoSEQ multiplex PCR, the TCRdb table keeps only in-frame clones and is missing some. The repertoire consists of over 150,000 clones, with around 60% occurring once and the leading ten covering roughly an eighth. Stated treatment: oral pan-JAK inhibitor, 5-10 mg twice daily. Sorted out of PBMCs were CD4+ T cells and CD8+ T cells.

The sequences come from CD8+ T cells sorted from blood, collected at week 24, from a patient treated with tofacitinib. V gene TRBV5-6 combines with J gene TRBJ1-2; no clear D gene. The source is a human donor with alopecia areata. CDR3 residues: CASSLGSGYTF. The CDR3 bases are TGTGCCAGCAGCTTGGGGTCCGGCTACACCTTC.